The present T cell receptor (beta chain) was sequenced within a study of identical twins. V was pared by 3 bases and J by 2 bases, with 4 bases of the junction left unmatched. The CDR3 has 15 residues. Germline lookup yields CDR1 MGHRA and CDR2 YSYEKL. This clonotype was seen a handful of times. TCRdb re-derived calls from the 5' RACE reads in MiXCR, one entry per CDR3 protein. This table holds 510,000 or so distinct CDR3 sequences, 12% to 15% found once. The same sample was also used in a study of yellow fever vaccine responses in identical twins.

This sequence was found in a woman aged 18-35 years in good health. V is TRBV4-1 and J is TRBJ2-3; TRBD2 agrees at 8 bases. Source material: CD4+ T cells sorted from blood. The CDR3 bases are TGCGCCAGCAGCCACCCCGGGGGGGTCACAGATACGCAGTATTTT. This codes for CASSHPGGVTDTQYF.